This is a list of T cell receptor beta chains from one sample in a study of blood T cell repertoires in COVID-19. Assay: immunoSEQ multiplex PCR; the TCRdb copy retains only in-frame clones and omits some. The profile shows fewer than 200,000 clones, more than 75% of them singletons. Sequenced material: PBMCs or T cells enriched from blood (not recorded which). The receptor set was obtained from a human donor with acute COVID-19. The donor label of this sample is uncertain. CDR3s include the opening cysteine and the closing phenylalanine or tryptophan. D genes are given only for firm matches. Clone size is shown for a subset of rows, as once, few, many or a class of expanded clone.

CDR3 length	clone size	V gene	J gene	D gene	CDR3 DNA	CDR3 protein
14	.	TRBV5-6	TRBJ2-7	TRBD1	TGTGCCAGCAGCTTGGGGCAGGGGGCCTACGAGCAGTACTTC	CASSLGQGAYEQYF
13	.	TRBV27	TRBJ1-2	.	TGTGCCAGCAGTTTAACAGGGACCTATGGCTACACCTTC	CASSLTGTYGYTF
14	.	TRBV19	TRBJ2-7	.	TGTGCCAGTAGTATTGGGGCCAGCTCCTACGAGCAGTACTTC	CASSIGASSYEQYF
14	.	TRBV5-1	TRBJ2-7	TRBD2	TGCGCCAGCCAACCAAGCGGGGCCCCCTACGAGCAGTACTTC	CASQPSGAPYEQYF
20	.	TRBV9	TRBJ2-1	TRBD2	TGTGCCAGCAGCGTAGGGCTAGCGGGGGCCCAAACCCCCTCCTACAATGAGCAGTTCTTC	CASSVGLAGAQTPSYNEQFF
15	.	TRBV5-8	TRBJ1-4	.	TGTGCCAGCAGCTTCGGGAGAGGGACTAATGAAAAACTGTTTTTT	CASSFGRGTNEKLFF
16	many	TRBV6-2/TRBV6-3	TRBJ1-6	.	TGTGCCAGCAGTTACGGTCGCTTGGCGGATAATTCACCCCTCCACTTT	CASSYGRLADNSPLHF
15	.	TRBV4-1	TRBJ2-7	.	TGCGCCAGCAGCCAAGATCTCCCTTCGTCGGACGAGCAGTACTTC	CASSQDLPSSDEQYF
14	.	TRBV24-1	TRBJ1-5	.	TGTGCCACCAGCAGGGGTTATAGCAATCAGCCCCAGCATTTT	CATSRGYSNQPQHF
13	.	TRBV28	TRBJ1-2	.	TGTGCCAGCAGTTTAGGAGGGAACTATGGCTACACCTTC	CASSLGGNYGYTF
15	.	TRBV7-9	TRBJ2-7	TRBD2	TGTGCCAGCAGTATATGGGGGGGACCGAACTACGAGCAGTACTTC	CASSIWGGPNYEQYF
17	.	TRBV23-1	TRBJ2-2	.	TGCGCCAGCAGTCAGTGCCGGGACAACGCGAACACCGGGGAGCTGTTTTTT	CASSQCRDNANTGELFF
14	.	TRBV7-3	TRBJ1-2	.	TGTGCCAGCAGCTTAAAGCCAGGGCACTATGGCTACACCTTC	CASSLKPGHYGYTF
16	once	TRBV7-9	TRBJ1-4	.	TGTGCCAGCAGCTTGGGAGCGGGACTTTCTAATGAAAAACTGTTTTTT	CASSLGAGLSNEKLFF
15	.	TRBV7-6	TRBJ2-7	.	TGTGCCAGCACCCTCAGAGGGGACAACTCCTACGAGCAGTACTTC	CASTLRGDNSYEQYF
13	once	TRBV12-3/TRBV12-4	TRBJ2-5	TRBD2	TGTGCCTGCCAGCGGGGGGCCTGGGAGACCCAGTACTTC	CACQRGAWETQYF
11	.	TRBV19	TRBJ1-1	.	TGTGCCAGTAGTATCTACACTGAAGCTTTCTTT	CASSIYTEAFF
13	.	TRBV27	TRBJ2-7	.	TGTGCCAGCAGTTTATCTGAGGATTACGAGCAGTACTTC	CASSLSEDYEQYF
14	.	TRBV19	TRBJ2-7	.	TGTGCCAGTAGTCTTGGACACATTTCCTACGAGCAGTACTTC	CASSLGHISYEQYF
16	.	TRBV15	TRBJ2-3	TRBD2	TGTGCCACCGCCCCGTCTACGGGGGGGACTAGAGATACGCAGTATTTT	CATAPSTGGTRDTQYF
15	.	TRBV11-3	TRBJ1-1	.	TGTGCCAGCAGCTGGACCGGGGGGGTGAACACTGAAGCTTTCTTT	CASSWTGGVNTEAFF
13	.	TRBV27	TRBJ2-7	.	TGTGCCAGCACCTACGGACGGGGTCACGAGCAGTACTTC	CASTYGRGHEQYF
15	.	TRBV18	TRBJ2-1	TRBD1	TGTGCCAGCTCGTCCGGGACAGGGGACTACAATGAGCAGTTCTTC	CASSSGTGDYNEQFF
13	.	TRBV2	TRBJ1-5	.	TGTGCCAGCAGTGGAGGAGGGTTGCAGCCCCAGCATTTT	CASSGGGLQPQHF
13	.	TRBV6-2/TRBV6-3	TRBJ1-2	.	TGTGCCAGCAGTTTCCGGGATAACTATGGCTACACCTTC	CASSFRDNYGYTF
13	.	TRBV7-9	TRBJ2-7	.	TGTGCCAGCAGAATCGGGGAATACTACGAGCAGTACTTC	CASRIGEYYEQYF
14	.	TRBV5-1	TRBJ2-7	TRBD2	TGCGCCAGCAGAGTGGGGGGGACTCCCTACGAGCAGTACTTC	CASRVGGTPYEQYF
13	.	TRBV2	TRBJ1-2	.	TGTGCCAGCAGTTCCGACAAGTTCTATGGCTACACCTTC	CASSSDKFYGYTF
15	.	TRBV7-9	TRBJ1-3	.	TGTGCCAGCAGCTCACAGGGTTACTCTGGAAACACCATATATTTT	CASSSQGYSGNTIYF
18	.	TRBV9	TRBJ2-3	TRBD2	TGTGCCAGCAGCGTAGAGTGGGGGTCGACTAGCGGCACAGATACGCAGTATTTT	CASSVEWGSTSGTDTQYF
13	.	TRBV2	TRBJ1-1	TRBD1	TGTGCCAGCAGTAGCCAGGGGGGAACTGAAGCTTTCTTT	CASSSQGGTEAFF
14	.	TRBV5-4	TRBJ2-5	TRBD1	TGTGCCAGCAGCTCGGGACAGGGCTTAGAGACCCAGTACTTC	CASSSGQGLETQYF
15	.	TRBV27	TRBJ1-2	.	TGTGCCAGCAGTTTCGCGGGACCGGGCGAATATGGCTACACCTTC	CASSFAGPGEYGYTF
16	.	TRBV5-1	TRBJ2-5	.	TGCGCCAGCAGCCCTAGCGGGACAGGGGATTTCGAGACCCAGTACTTC	CASSPSGTGDFETQYF
18	.	TRBV5-6	TRBJ2-1	TRBD2	TGTGCCAGCAGCTTTGGTCCAGCGGGGGGGAGCTCCTACAATGAGCAGTTCTTC	CASSFGPAGGSSYNEQFF
15	.	TRBV2	TRBJ1-6	.	TGTGCCAGCAGTGAACAGGGCCCCAATAATTCACCCCTCCACTTT	CASSEQGPNNSPLHF
13	.	TRBV30	TRBJ1-3	.	TGTGCCTGGAGTGTACAGTCTGGAAACACCATATATTTT	CAWSVQSGNTIYF
18	.	TRBV4-1	TRBJ2-3	TRBD2	TGCGCCAGCAGCCCAGGACGAGCGGGGGGGCCAGCCACAGATACGCAGTATTTT	CASSPGRAGGPATDTQYF
15	once	TRBV21-1	TRBJ2-7	.	TGTGCCGTCTACCTTATAGGACAGGGCTCCGACGAGCAGTACTTC	CAVYLIGQGSDEQYF
15	once	TRBV27	TRBJ2-1	TRBD1	TGTGCCAGCAGTCTACAGGGGACGGGGCTAAATGAGCAGTTCTTC	CASSLQGTGLNEQFF
12	.	TRBV18	TRBJ1-2	.	TGTGCCAGCTCACCGGACAGATATGGCTACACCTTC	CASSPDRYGYTF